The table lists the clone carrying this TCR beta chain with a few counts. The antigen is undetermined. TCR beta CDR3 sequences were amplified from RNA transcripts. Carried out on the TCR CDR3, a first-round RT-PCR used the HTBI primer set. TCRdb fed the multiplex PCR reads into MiXCR, producing one record per CDR3 protein. The repertoire includes about 480,000 distinct CDR3 sequences, 20% to 25% of them detected once, and approximately 54% sits in the top ten. The data were obtained in a study of T cells in Graves' hyperthyroidism and ophthalmopathy. Study summary: Specimen type is peripheral blood, collected at initial diagnosis prior to any treatment.

This CDR3 spans 15 amino acids. Unmatched junction bases numbered 8, after V lost 5 bases and J lost 7 bases. Study-wide findings and caveats: Researchers found most expanded thyroid clonotypes above 0.001 in blood as well. In simple terms, a model built on 13 V-J features told ophthalmopathy apart from stable hyperthyroidism.

The sequenced sample consisted of blood. This receptor was obtained from a woman in her 70s with Graves' ophthalmopathy. The chain couples TRBV12-3 or TRBV12-4 to TRBJ2-2; TRBD1 agrees at 9 bases. DNA of the CDR3: TGTGCCAGCAGTCTTCGACAGGGGGGGGACGGGGAGCTGTTTTTT. It specifies CASSLRQGGDGELFF.